This T cell receptor (beta chain) is drawn from a study of blood T cell repertoires in COVID-19. The wider study: Both acute and convalescent COVID-19 samples were obtained from the United States, Italy and Spain. Sources were T cells, B-cell-depleted T cells, or PBMCs; the material itself was cDNA or gDNA.

In the authors' workflow: Amplification with reference gene primers provided the estimates of nucleated cell counts. The data were produced by immunoSEQ multiplex PCR, yet TCRdb's version contains in-frame clones alone and is incomplete. V, J and clone size are those of that table, while D and trimming were read from the DNA. The table records approximately 350,000 clones, around nine tenths of them present only once. Per the germline V gene, CDR1 is SQVTM and CDR2 is ANQGSEA. The CDR3 is 13 amino acids. V was clipped by 7 bases and J by 0 bases, with 9 bases between them. Recruited during active infection, patients (from Seattle) were subsequently followed longitudinally.

The chain employs TRBV29-1 and TRBJ1-4; D unclear. This receptor was obtained from a woman aged 60-75 years with COVID-19, enrolled during active disease. The sequencing sample was made of peripheral blood. The CDR3 reads CSGQTTTNEKLFF. Written as DNA, the CDR3 is TGCAGCGGCCAGACAACAACTAATGAAAAACTGTTTTTT.